These 10 T cell receptor beta chains were sequenced from one sample in a study of sequential checkpoint blockade in melanoma. Produced via immunoSEQ multiplex PCR; TCRdb's table is partial and in-frame only. Altogether roughly 21,000 clones are present, under 30% being singletons, with the ten largest covering approximately 7%. As for treatment: randomized to nivolumab then ipilimumab (arm A) or the reverse (arm B). Sample: tumor tissue (inferred from file names), taken from a patient given nivolumab and ipilimumab in sequence. The receptors stem from a human donor with melanoma.

This clone was seen more than once but under ten times. This chain connects TRBV19 to TRBJ2-2, with no clear D. The CDR3 contains 13 residues. The germline V gene encodes CDR1 LNHDA and CDR2 SQIVND (reference sequence). V gave up 3 bases and J gave up 8 bases, with 10 bases separating them. This chain's CDR3 is CASSMGLGGELFF. For the CDR3, the DNA is TGTGCCAGTAGTATGGGCCTGGGAGGGGAGCTGTTTTTT. The full variable domain, in which reference TRBV19 and TRBJ2-2 provide the parts outside the CDR3, is DGGITQSPKYLFRKEGQNVTLSCEQNLNHDAMYWYRQDPGQGLRLIYYSQIVNDFQKGDIAEGYSVSREKKESFPLTVTSAQKNPTAFYLCASSMGLGGELFFGEGSRLTVL.

In its sample, this clone was seen a few times. The gene calls are TRBV11-3 and TRBJ2-2, with 7 bases fitting TRBD1. After removal of 1 base from V and 7 bases from J, the junction contained 9 bases not matched to a gene. CDR1 is SGHNT and CDR2 is YENEEA in the germline V gene. This CDR3 has 16 amino acids. The CDR3 nucleotides read TGTGCCAGCAGCTTAGGCTCCGGGACAGTGGTCGGGGAGCTGTTTTTT. It encodes CASSLGSGTVVGELFF.

This clone was counted a few times. The J gene is TRBJ2-1, the V gene TRBV18; 7 nucleotides line up with TRBD1. The CDR3 totals 12 residues. After removal of 2 bases from V and 10 bases from J, the junction contained 2 bases not matched to a gene. CDR1 KGHSH and CDR2 LQKENI come from the germline V gene. CDR3 residues: CASSPKTGEQFF. The DNA for the CDR3 is TGTGCCAGCTCACCAAAGACAGGGGAGCAGTTCTTC.

This clone was counted only a few times. The J gene is TRBJ2-2, the V gene TRBV7-6; no reliable D call. The CDR3 sequence is 14 residues long. Germline values: CDR1 SGHVS, CDR2 FNYEAQ. Trimming left V 3 bases short and J 4 bases short, with 9 bases between. The chain's CDR3 is CASSLATSTGELFF. As DNA, the CDR3 is TGTGCCAGCAGCTTGGCCACGAGCACCGGGGAGCTGTTTTTT.

In its sample, this clone was seen a few times. The CDR3 reads CASSLGVAYEQYF. The CDR3 nucleotides are TGTGCCAGCAGTTTGGGGGTAGCCTACGAGCAGTACTTC. The V and J genes are TRBV28 and TRBJ2-7; TRBD1 or TRBD2 may be the D gene (5 bases each). CDR3 size: 13 residues. Germline CDR1 MDHEN, CDR2 SYDVKM. V gave up 3 bases and J gave up 2 bases, with 8 bases separating them.

In its sample, this clone was seen a few times. This rearrangement joins TRBV6-8 to TRBJ1-2; the match to TRBD1 covers 8 bases. CDR1 and CDR2 from the germline V gene are MNHGY and SAAAGT. Trimming cost V 5 bases and J 8 bases; bases outside gene matches: 7. The CDR3 is 13 amino acids. The CDR3 here is CASSPGQGDGYTF. CDR3 in DNA: TGTGCCAGCAGTCCCGGACAGGGCGACGGCTACACCTTC.

This clone has just a few counts. This chain joins TRBV28 and TRBJ1-6; 8 bases are a match to TRBD1. From germline, CDR1 is MDHEN and CDR2 SYDVKM. This CDR3 region has 15 residues. With 6 bases clipped from V and 5 bases from J, the junction kept 6 bases outside the gene matches. The CDR3 region has the DNA TGTGCCAGCAGATCCGGACAGGGAAATAATTCACCCCTCCACTTT. It yields the protein CASRSGQGNNSPLHF.

This rearrangement joins TRBV6-7 to TRBJ2-1; TRBD2 is a possible D gene (7 bases). TRBV6-7 is an ORF for which the function is uncertain. The CDR3 runs to 14 residues. Trimming shortened V by 5 bases and J by 7 bases, and 15 bases separated the two germline ends. CDR3 coding DNA: TGTGCCAGCAGTGAAGGGGGACTACGAAATGAGCAGTTCTTC. Translation gives CASSEGGLRNEQFF.

In its sample, this clone was seen a few times. The CDR3 here is CASSSLAGGMDTQYF. The CDR3 coding sequence is TGTGCCAGCAGCTCCTTAGCGGGGGGGATGGATACGCAGTATTTT. The V gene is TRBV7-8, the J gene TRBJ2-3, with 11 bases lining up with TRBD2. The V gene's germline CDR1 is SGHVS and CDR2 FQNEAQ. V was clipped by 4 bases and J by 6 bases; unmatched bases: 6. There are 15 residues in the CDR3.

This chain connects TRBV11-3 to TRBJ2-7; TRBD1 matches 7 bases. The junction had 8 bases not matched to a gene; V was cut back by 3 bases and J by 3 bases. This CDR3 comprises 15 residues. Germline CDR1 reads SGHNT; CDR2 reads YENEEA. This CDR3 is CASSLSVQGNYEQYF. Written as DNA, the CDR3 is TGTGCCAGCAGCTTGAGCGTACAGGGGAACTACGAGCAGTACTTC.